What follows are 29 T cell receptor beta chains derived from one specimen sequenced in a study of post-analysis software for immune sequencing data. Study-wide results and caveats: Included in a set of roughly 5 TRBV segments more frequent in patients than controls were TRBV5-6, TRBV5-1 and TRBV20-1.

The antigens these receptors bind are not known. Presence of unique molecular identifiers characterized the TCR beta cDNA libraries. TCRdb analysed the PCR reads with MiXCR anew, one entry per CDR3 protein. The table has hundreds of thousands of distinct CDR3 sequences, about 39% seen once. The sequenced material came from blood. These receptors all come from a girl aged 2 to 10 with multiple sclerosis.

This clonotype was observed a handful of times. V usage is TRBV28 and J usage is TRBJ2-7; D is undetermined. This CDR3 contains 12 residues. The germline V gene encodes CDR1 MDHEN and CDR2 SYDVKM. V was trimmed by 2 bases and J by 3 bases, leaving 5 bases between them. The DNA of the CDR3 is TGTGCCAGCAGTTTAAACCGCTACGAGCAGTACTTC. It is translated as CASSLNRYEQYF.

This chain joins TRBV20-1 and TRBJ1-4, with D possibly TRBD1 on 6 matching bases. The CDR3 runs 16 residues. Trimming removed 5 bases at V and 0 bases at J, with 16 bases between. Germline assignment: CDR1 DFQATT and CDR2 SNEGSKA (reference sequence). CDR3 in amino acids: CSAGRGATATNEKLFF. The CDR3 DNA follows: TGCAGTGCTGGGCGGGGGGCGACGGCAACTAATGAAAAACTGTTTTTT.

This CDR3 reads CASSYLSGGAHEQFF. CDR3 in DNA: TGTGCCAGCAGTTACCTTAGCGGGGGGGCCCATGAGCAGTTCTTC. The chain couples TRBV6-2 or TRBV6-3 to TRBJ2-1; 11 bases line up with TRBD2. The germline V gene has CDR1 MNHEY and CDR2 SVGEGT. The CDR3 has 15 amino acids. With 2 bases clipped from V and 8 bases from J, the junction kept 5 bases outside the gene matches.

The chain employs TRBV4-2 and TRBJ1-4; D gene unclear. Germline CDR1 reads LGHNA; CDR2 reads YNFKEQ. Trimming took off 0 bases at V and 7 bases at J, with 6 bases between the two ends. The CDR3 is 13 amino acids. The chain's CDR3 is CASSQDYTEKLFF. CDR3 sequence (DNA): TGTGCCAGCAGCCAAGATTATACTGAAAAACTGTTTTTT.

The chain combines TRBV4-2 with TRBJ2-3; the D call may be TRBD1 or TRBD2 (5 bases each). The CDR3 covers 16 residues. Germline CDR1 LGHNA, CDR2 YNFKEQ. With 3 bases removed from V and 5 bases from J, the gap between germline ends came to 18 bases. CDR3: CASSQAGAGRGDTQYF. The CDR3 DNA reads TGTGCCAGCAGCCAGGCCGGGGCAGGGAGAGGAGATACGCAGTATTTT.

The chain employs TRBV29-1 and TRBJ1-4; D is ambiguous. CDR1 is SQVTM and CDR2 is ANQGSEA in the germline V gene. V gave up 6 bases and J gave up 0 bases, with 8 bases separating them. The CDR3 is made up of 13 amino acids. The CDR3 DNA follows: TGCAGCGTCCTGCACGCAACTAATGAAAAACTGTTTTTT. It translates to CSVLHATNEKLFF.

Worth noting for this clonotype: A read error may account for a junction end that differs from germline. The chain links TRBV7-9 to TRBJ2-3; 7 bases map to TRBD1. Germline CDR1 is SEHNR and CDR2 is FQNEAQ (reference sequence). This CDR3 is 14 amino acids long. The CDR3 sequence is CASSRRDSTDTRYF. CDR3 nucleotides: TGTGCCAGCAGCCGCCGGGACAGCACAGATACGCGGTATTTT.

The V gene is TRBV6-1, the J gene TRBJ2-5, with D possibly matching TRBD1 (5 bases). Trimming took 7 bases from V and 3 from J, leaving 12 bases between them. Germline V lookup: CDR1 MNHNS, CDR2 SASEGT. CDR3 size: 13 residues. This CDR3 is CASKKSREETQYF. Here the CDR3 DNA reads TGTGCCAGCAAAAAGTCCAGGGAAGAGACCCAGTACTTC.

In its sample, this clonotype was seen a few times. The chain joins TRBV10-3 to TRBJ2-1; TRBD1 is a possible D gene (6 bases). The V end lost 4 bases, the J end lost 3 bases, and 10 bases lay between the germline ends. Germline assignment: CDR1 ENHRY and CDR2 SYGVKD. The CDR3 contains 14 residues. The CDR3 here is CAISGRDNYNEQFF. The CDR3, as DNA: TGTGCCATCAGTGGAAGGGACAACTACAATGAGCAGTTCTTC.

The chain carries TRBV11-2 and TRBJ2-1; D ambiguous. V was cut by 3 bases and J by 8 bases, with 14 bases left in between. The CDR3 has 14 residues. Germline V CDR1 and CDR2: SGHAT, FQNNGV. The CDR3 loop reads CASSFVLLQDEQFF. The CDR3 DNA sequence: TGTGCCAGCAGCTTCGTCCTGTTGCAGGATGAGCAGTTCTTC.

Turning to this clonotype: This clone may be a read error of a much larger clone one base away. The chain carries TRBV10-2 and TRBJ2-1, with unresolved D. The CDR3 spans 13 residues. V lost 6 bases to trimming and J lost 11 bases, with 17 bases between them. The germline gives CDR1 WSHSY, CDR2 SAAADI. The DNA for the CDR3 is TGCGCCAGCAGGGAGATAAGGGCCAAAAAGCAGTTCTTC. Its translation is CASREIRAKKQFF.

As regards this clonotype: One end of the junction fails to match germline, which may point to a read error. The gene calls are TRBV10-2 and TRBJ2-7; D call uncertain. The CDR3 runs 12 residues. CDR1 is WSHSY and CDR2 is SAAADI in the germline V gene. CDR3 residues: CASSSGIYDQYF. The CDR3 DNA is TGCGCCAGCAGTAGTGGGATCTACGATCAGTACTTC.

The rearrangement links TRBV20-1 to TRBJ1-5; 7 positions match TRBD1. This CDR3 region has 14 residues. Germline values: CDR1 DFQATT, CDR2 SNEGSKA (reference sequence). V lost 1 base and J lost 10; bases outside the gene matches: 10. The CDR3 sequence: CSARADRAQGPQHF. The CDR3 DNA follows: TGCAGTGCTAGAGCCGACAGGGCTCAGGGACCCCAGCATTTT.

This chain uses TRBV20-1 with TRBJ2-7, with 8 nucleotides matching TRBD2. Germline CDR1 reads DFQATT; CDR2 reads SNEGSKA (reference sequence). The J segment lost 0 bases and the V segment lost 4 bases, leaving 5 bases of the junction unmatched. The CDR3 contains 14 residues. CDR3 nucleotides: TGCAGTGCTACCCAGACTAGCGACTCCTACGAGCAGTACTTC. Residues: CSATQTSDSYEQYF.

The CDR3 sequence: CASSYTSGQETQYF. CDR3 coding DNA: TGTGCCAGCAGTTACACTAGCGGTCAAGAGACCCAGTACTTC. The V and J genes are TRBV6-2 or TRBV6-3 and TRBJ2-5; TRBD2 aligns across 8 bases. Germline trimming cut 2 bases from V and 2 bases from J; bases unmatched to any gene: 1. CDR1 and CDR2 from the germline V gene are MNHEY and SVGEGT. This CDR3 has 14 residues.

This clonotype was seen a handful of times. The rearrangement uses TRBV3-1 and TRBJ2-5; D possibly corresponds to TRBD2 (6 bases). CDR3 length equals 16 residues. Per germline, CDR1 LGHDT and CDR2 YNNKEL (reference sequence). V was trimmed by 0 bases and J by 5 bases, leaving 16 bases between them. The CDR3 loop is CASSQDILASEETQYF. CDR3 nucleotide sequence: TGTGCCAGCAGCCAAGATATTTTGGCTAGCGAGGAGACCCAGTACTTC.

This chain uses TRBV6-1 with TRBJ2-3; D is uncertain. There are 14 residues in the CDR3. The germline V gene has CDR1 MNHNS and CDR2 SASEGT. Trimming took 6 bases from V and 3 from J, leaving 13 bases between them. For the CDR3, the DNA is TGTGCCAGCAGAAAAATAACATCGACAGATACGCAGTATTTT. Translated: CASRKITSTDTQYF.

This clonotype appeared many times. The chain has TRBV29-1 and TRBJ2-7, with unresolved D. The CDR3 is 13 amino acids. The germline V gene has CDR1 SQVTM and CDR2 ANQGSEA. Trimming cost V 2 bases and J 2 bases, with 10 bases left between them. DNA for the CDR3: TGCAGCGTTGAAAGCCACGCAACCTACGAGCAGTACTTC. Translated: CSVESHATYEQYF.

The genes are TRBV29-1 and TRBJ2-5; D gene unclear. There are 15 residues in the CDR3. From germline, CDR1 is SQVTM and CDR2 ANQGSEA. Trimming removed 4 bases from V and 1 base from J, with 16 bases in between. The CDR3 DNA reads TGCAGCGTTGTGTTCACAGCTTTAAGCCAAGAGACCCAGTACTTC. Protein product: CSVVFTALSQETQYF.

The chain recombines TRBV21-1 with TRBJ1-2; the table assigns TRBD1, which was not confirmed against the DNA. TRBV21-1 counts as a pseudogene. This CDR3 contains 15 residues. For the CDR3, the DNA is TGTGCCAGCAGCAAAAATCACAGGGAGTACTATGGCTACACCTTC. Its translation: CASSKNHREYYGYTF.

The genes are TRBV28 and TRBJ1-5; D may be TRBD1 (5 bases). The V gene's germline CDR1 is MDHEN and CDR2 SYDVKM. The CDR3 loop spans 15 amino acids. V was shortened by 3 bases and J by 6 bases, with 15 bases between the two germline ends. As DNA, the CDR3 is TGTGCCAGCAGTTTCGTACCCAGGGCAGGTCAGCCCCAGCATTTT. The encoded protein is CASSFVPRAGQPQHF.

The chain combines TRBV7-6 with TRBJ1-4; no firm D call. Trimming removed 2 bases at V and 0 bases at J, with 10 bases between. The CDR3 length is 16 residues. Looked up from germline, CDR1 is SGHVS and CDR2 is FNYEAQ. CDR3 bases: TGTGCCAGCAGCTTACAAAACAGAGCAACTAATGAAAAACTGTTTTTT. Its protein product is CASSLQNRATNEKLFF.

In this sample, this clonotype turned up a few times. The chain combines TRBV12-3 or TRBV12-4 with TRBJ2-7; D may match TRBD1 or TRBD2 (6 bases each). The V and J ends lost 5 bases and 2 bases respectively, with 25 bases between them. The CDR3 has 18 residues. CDR3 in amino acids: CASSPDFAYWGAAYEQYF. The CDR3 DNA reads TGTGCCAGCAGTCCCGATTTCGCCTACTGGGGGGCAGCCTACGAGCAGTACTTC.

The chain carries TRBV10-3 and TRBJ2-1; 10 nucleotides align to TRBD1. Per germline, CDR1 ENHRY and CDR2 SYGVKD. This CDR3 is built from 15 residues. The V and J ends lost 6 bases and 7 bases, in that order; junction bases with no gene match: 9. CDR3 sequence: CAIREGQGRGNEQFF. As DNA, the CDR3 is TGTGCCATCAGAGAGGGACAGGGGCGGGGAAATGAGCAGTTCTTC.

This clonotype has just a few counts. This rearrangement joins TRBV29-1 to TRBJ2-3; 7 bases line up with TRBD1. CDR1 and CDR2 (germline): SQVTM, ANQGSEA. The CDR3 length is 12 residues. Trimming cost V 0 bases and J 10 bases; bases outside gene matches: 4. For the CDR3, the DNA is TGCAGCGTTGAAGATCAGGGGGTGGCGCAGTATTTT. Its translation is CSVEDQGVAQYF.

The chain couples TRBV28 to TRBJ2-7; no firm D call. The germline CDR1 and CDR2 sequences are MDHEN and SYDVKM. The V end was cut by 9 bases, the J end by 2 bases, with 17 bases between. This CDR3 contains 14 residues. The CDR3 here is CASKDGTVAYEQYF. The DNA for the CDR3 is TGTGCCAGTAAGGATGGAACGGTTGCCTACGAGCAGTACTTC. Supplemented by reference TRBV28 and TRBJ2-7, the full variable domain reads DVKVTQSSRYLVKRTGEKVFLECVQDMDHENMFWYRQDPGLGLRLIYFSYDVKMKEKGDIPEGYSVSREKKERFSLILESASTNQTSMYLCASKDGTVAYEQYFGPGTRLTVT.

The chain employs TRBV28 and TRBJ2-5; 8 bases map to TRBD1. After removal of 5 bases from V and 2 bases from J, the junction contained 7 bases not matched to a gene. Germline V gene sequence: CDR1 MDHEN, CDR2 SYDVKM. The CDR3 loop spans 15 amino acids. The CDR3 spells CASSRTGTGQETQYF. In DNA form, the CDR3 reads TGTGCCAGCAGTCGCACCGGGACAGGACAAGAGACCCAGTACTTC.

This clonotype showed up just a few times. V is TRBV7-3 and J is TRBJ1-6, with TRBD1 identical over 9 bases. CDR3 size: 15 residues. Germline V gene sequence: CDR1 SGHTA, CDR2 FQGTGA. Trimming cost V 3 bases and J 7 bases; bases outside gene matches: 4. In DNA form, the CDR3 reads TGTGCCAGCAGCTTGACAGGGGGTATGAATTCACCCCTCCACTTT. This encodes CASSLTGGMNSPLHF.

This clonotype has ten or more counts. The chain is built from TRBV6-1 and TRBJ2-1; TRBD2 matches at 7 bases. Trimming removed 5 bases from V and 2 bases from J; junction bases left unmatched: 6. The CDR3 extends over 15 amino acids. Looked up from germline, CDR1 is MNHNS and CDR2 is SASEGT. Written as DNA, the CDR3 is TGTGCCAGCAGTAAACCGGGACTACCCTACAATGAGCAGTTCTTC. It translates to CASSKPGLPYNEQFF.